This is a list of T cell receptor beta chains from one sample in a study of cytomegalovirus exposure and HLA in healthy donors. Libraries were prepared by immunoSEQ multiplex PCR; TCRdb keeps only in-frame clonotypes and omits some of them. This sample yields 140,000 or so clones, of which 70% to 85% are seen a single time; approximately 9.7% belongs to the top ten. Sequenced: PBMCs. These receptors came from a woman aged 55-75 years in good health and CMV-seropositive. Both conserved end residues are part of each CDR3. A D gene is named only where the DNA matches it firmly. Clone sizes are given selectively: once, few, many, or a class where the clone is expanded.

j_gene: TRBJ1-2
v_gene: TRBV5-1
d_gene: TRBD1
abundance: -
CDR3aa: CASSLTRGLEGYTF
CDR3nt: TGCGCCAGCAGCCTAACCAGGGGGTTGGAGGGCTACACCTTC

j_gene: TRBJ1-1
v_gene: TRBV30
d_gene: -
abundance: -
CDR3aa: CAGGFMNTEAFF
CDR3nt: TGTGCCGGCGGATTCATGAACACTGAAGCTTTCTTT

j_gene: TRBJ2-5
v_gene: TRBV5-1
d_gene: TRBD2
abundance: few
CDR3aa: CASSSDPTSGRAVRARETQYF
CDR3nt: TGCGCCAGCAGCTCGGACCCTACTAGCGGGAGGGCCGTTAGAGCTCGGGAGACCCAGTACTTC

j_gene: TRBJ2-3
v_gene: TRBV27
d_gene: -
abundance: -
CDR3aa: CASRQAGGTDTQYF
CDR3nt: TGTGCCAGCAGGCAAGCAGGGGGCACAGATACGCAGTATTTT

j_gene: TRBJ2-1
v_gene: TRBV12-5
d_gene: -
abundance: -
CDR3aa: CASAASGSYNEQFF
CDR3nt: TGTGCTAGTGCGGCGAGCGGGTCGTACAATGAGCAGTTCTTC

j_gene: TRBJ1-3
v_gene: TRBV28
d_gene: -
abundance: -
CDR3aa: CASRPAGFSGNTIYF
CDR3nt: TGTGCCAGCCGACCGGCAGGGTTCTCTGGAAACACCATATATTTT

j_gene: TRBJ1-2
v_gene: TRBV4-3
d_gene: -
abundance: -
CDR3aa: CASSQDRGQNYGYTF
CDR3nt: TGCGCCAGCAGCCAGGACCGGGGACAAAACTATGGCTACACCTTC

j_gene: TRBJ2-7
v_gene: TRBV7-8
d_gene: TRBD2
abundance: few
CDR3aa: CASSLERNWGGEQYF
CDR3nt: TGTGCCAGCAGCTTAGAACGGAATTGGGGGGGCGAGCAGTACTTC

j_gene: TRBJ2-7
v_gene: TRBV5-6
d_gene: -
abundance: -
CDR3aa: CASSLVQGTYEQYF
CDR3nt: TGTGCCAGCAGCTTGGTTCAGGGAACCTACGAGCAGTACTTC

j_gene: TRBJ2-7
v_gene: TRBV15
d_gene: TRBD1
abundance: -
CDR3aa: CATSRERQGSYEQYF
CDR3nt: TGTGCCACCAGCAGGGAGCGACAGGGTTCCTACGAGCAGTACTTC